A selection of T cell receptor beta chains follows, all from one sample in a study of blood T cell repertoires in COVID-19. Libraries were prepared by immunoSEQ multiplex PCR; TCRdb keeps only in-frame clonotypes and omits some of them. The data contain about 300,000 clones, about 83% of them singletons. Material for sequencing was peripheral blood. All receptors come from a woman aged 50 to 60 with acute or convalescent COVID-19. Both conserved end residues are part of each CDR3.

V gene: TRBV4-3; J gene: TRBJ1-4; CDR3 protein: CASSRTGYGNEKLFF
V gene: TRBV30; J gene: TRBJ1-6; CDR3 protein: CAWTLLGQGKDSPLHF
V gene: TRBV2; J gene: TRBJ2-5; CDR3 protein: CASRHSGRVETQYF
V gene: TRBV9; J gene: TRBJ2-3; CDR3 protein: CASSVDGGPDTQYF
V gene: TRBV5-1; J gene: TRBJ1-2; CDR3 protein: CASSFAGNYGYTF
V gene: TRBV27; J gene: TRBJ1-5; CDR3 protein: CASREGTGNQPQHF
V gene: TRBV7-6; J gene: TRBJ1-4; CDR3 protein: CATSGQLNEKLFF
V gene: TRBV6-2/TRBV6-3; J gene: TRBJ2-3; CDR3 protein: CASSSYRGGTQYF
V gene: TRBV7-2; J gene: TRBJ1-2; CDR3 protein: CASSLEGTGAGYGYTF
V gene: TRBV19; J gene: TRBJ1-4; CDR3 protein: CASSVTGAGNEKLFF
V gene: TRBV7-2; J gene: TRBJ2-7; CDR3 protein: CASSLAGGGIEQYF
V gene: TRBV19; J gene: TRBJ1-2; CDR3 protein: CASSHPPGGVNYGYTF
V gene: TRBV6-6; J gene: TRBJ2-5; CDR3 protein: CASQDSDQETQYF
V gene: TRBV30; J gene: TRBJ1-4; CDR3 protein: CAWSVGREDEKLFF
V gene: TRBV5-1; J gene: TRBJ2-2; CDR3 protein: CASSSLTNTGELFF
V gene: TRBV28; J gene: TRBJ2-5; CDR3 protein: CASSSAGGRRETQYF
V gene: TRBV3-1/TRBV3-2; J gene: TRBJ1-4; CDR3 protein: CASSQGQVNEKLFF
V gene: TRBV5-1; J gene: TRBJ1-5; CDR3 protein: CASSLIAGNQPQHF
V gene: TRBV13; J gene: TRBJ2-3; CDR3 protein: CASSPTGSYTDTQYF
V gene: TRBV4-3; J gene: TRBJ1-5; CDR3 protein: CASSHYRGSPQPQHF
V gene: TRBV6-5; J gene: TRBJ2-5; CDR3 protein: CASSRTVLETQYF
V gene: TRBV5-6; J gene: TRBJ2-5; CDR3 protein: CASSSGDRGRETQYF
V gene: TRBV11-2; J gene: TRBJ2-5; CDR3 protein: CASSSEQGFASGRKTQYF
V gene: TRBV28; J gene: TRBJ2-1; CDR3 protein: CASRRTSGSFIEQFF
V gene: TRBV27; J gene: TRBJ2-2; CDR3 protein: CASSRRDRGTAGELFF
V gene: TRBV6-5; J gene: TRBJ1-5; CDR3 protein: CATRLDTYNQPQHF
V gene: TRBV24-1; J gene: TRBJ1-4; CDR3 protein: CATSDSVAEKLFF
V gene: TRBV27; J gene: TRBJ1-6; CDR3 protein: CASSLSTGGSSPLHF
V gene: TRBV7-9; J gene: TRBJ1-6; CDR3 protein: CASSSQGDSPLHF
V gene: TRBV7-9; J gene: TRBJ2-1; CDR3 protein: CASSLWATNEQFF
V gene: TRBV5-1; J gene: TRBJ1-5; CDR3 protein: CASRLLPASNQPQHF
V gene: TRBV6-5; J gene: TRBJ2-5; CDR3 protein: CATSRVQETQYF
V gene: TRBV28; J gene: TRBJ1-1; CDR3 protein: CASSRTGDTEAFF